This TCR beta chain was identified during a study of blood T cell repertoires in COVID-19. Assay: immunoSEQ multiplex PCR; the TCRdb copy retains only in-frame clones and omits some. The table has around 200,000 clones, about 77% seen once. The junction had 7 bases not matched to a gene; V was cut back by 1 base and J by 0 bases. The CDR3 loop spans 19 amino acids. The germline V gene encodes CDR1 SGHDT and CDR2 YYEEEE. The chain is built from TRBV5-6 and TRBJ2-3; 14 nucleotides align to TRBD2. The specimen was peripheral blood. The receptor was isolated from an elderly woman with active or convalescent COVID-19. CDR3 residues: CASSLWGLAGAISTDTQYF. CDR3 bases: TGTGCCAGCAGCTTGTGGGGACTAGCGGGGGCCATAAGCACAGATACGCAGTATTTT.